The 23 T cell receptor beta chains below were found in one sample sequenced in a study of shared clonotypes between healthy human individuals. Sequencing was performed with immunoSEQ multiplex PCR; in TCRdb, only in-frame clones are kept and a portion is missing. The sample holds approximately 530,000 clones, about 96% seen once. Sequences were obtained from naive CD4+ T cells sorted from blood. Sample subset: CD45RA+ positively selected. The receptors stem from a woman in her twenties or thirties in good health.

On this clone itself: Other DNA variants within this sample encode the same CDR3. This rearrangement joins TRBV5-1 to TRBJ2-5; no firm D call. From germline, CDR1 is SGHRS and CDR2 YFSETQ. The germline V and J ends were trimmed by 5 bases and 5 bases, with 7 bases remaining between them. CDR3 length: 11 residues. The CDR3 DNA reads TGCGCCAGCAGTTTCGGGGAGACCCAGTACTTC. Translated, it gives CASSFGETQYF.

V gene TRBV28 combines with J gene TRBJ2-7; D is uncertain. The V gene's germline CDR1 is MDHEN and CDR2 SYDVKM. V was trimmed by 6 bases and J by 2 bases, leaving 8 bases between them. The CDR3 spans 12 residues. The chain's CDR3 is CASRSPAYEQYF. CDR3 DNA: TGTGCCAGCAGGTCTCCCGCCTACGAGCAGTACTTC.

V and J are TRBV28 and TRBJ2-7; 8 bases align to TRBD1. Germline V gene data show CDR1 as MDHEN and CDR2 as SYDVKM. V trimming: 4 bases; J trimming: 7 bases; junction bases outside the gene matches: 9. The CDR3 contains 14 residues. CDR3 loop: CASSSGQAVGEQYF. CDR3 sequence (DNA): TGTGCCAGCAGTTCGGGACAGGCGGTCGGAGAGCAGTACTTC. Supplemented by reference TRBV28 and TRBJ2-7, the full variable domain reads DVKVTQSSRYLVKRTGEKVFLECVQDMDHENMFWYRQDPGLGLRLIYFSYDVKMKEKGDIPEGYSVSREKKERFSLILESASTNQTSMYLCASSSGQAVGEQYFGPGTRLTVT.

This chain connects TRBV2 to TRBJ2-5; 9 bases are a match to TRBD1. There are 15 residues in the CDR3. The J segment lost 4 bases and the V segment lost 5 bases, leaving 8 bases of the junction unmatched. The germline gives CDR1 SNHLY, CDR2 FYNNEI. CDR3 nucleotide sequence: TGTGCCAGCAGTCGGTTCCCGGGACAGGGAGAGACCCAGTACTTC. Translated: CASSRFPGQGETQYF.

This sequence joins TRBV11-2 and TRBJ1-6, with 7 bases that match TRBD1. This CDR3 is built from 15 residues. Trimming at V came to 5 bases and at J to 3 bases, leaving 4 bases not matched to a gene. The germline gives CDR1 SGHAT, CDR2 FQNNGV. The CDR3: CASSIGTDYNSPLHF. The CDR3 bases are TGTGCCAGCAGCATCGGGACAGACTATAATTCACCCCTCCACTTT.

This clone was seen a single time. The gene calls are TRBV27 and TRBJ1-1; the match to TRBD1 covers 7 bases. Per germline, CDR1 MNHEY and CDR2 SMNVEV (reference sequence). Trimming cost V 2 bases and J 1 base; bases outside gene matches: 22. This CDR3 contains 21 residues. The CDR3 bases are TGTGCCAGCAGTTTAGTCGGGAAGGGGGCGCCCTGGGGTATAGGGAACACTGAAGCTTTCTTT. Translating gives CASSLVGKGAPWGIGNTEAFF.

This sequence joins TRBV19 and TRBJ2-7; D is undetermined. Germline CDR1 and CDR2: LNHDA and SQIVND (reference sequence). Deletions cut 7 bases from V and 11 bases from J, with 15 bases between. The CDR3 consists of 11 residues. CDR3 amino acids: CASTTTMGEYF. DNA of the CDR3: TGTGCCAGTACCACCACGATGGGTGAGTACTTC.

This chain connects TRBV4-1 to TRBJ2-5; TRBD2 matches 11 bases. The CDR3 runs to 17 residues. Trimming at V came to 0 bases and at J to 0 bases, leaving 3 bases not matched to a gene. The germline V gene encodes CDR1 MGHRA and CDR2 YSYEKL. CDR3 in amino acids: CASSQEGGLADQETQYF. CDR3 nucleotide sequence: TGCGCCAGCAGCCAAGAGGGGGGACTAGCGGACCAAGAGACCCAGTACTTC.

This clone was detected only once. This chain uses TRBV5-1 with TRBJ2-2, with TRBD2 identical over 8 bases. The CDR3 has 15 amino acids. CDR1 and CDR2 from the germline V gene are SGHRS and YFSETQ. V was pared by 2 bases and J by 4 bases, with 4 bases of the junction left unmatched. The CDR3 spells CASSFDGRATGELFF. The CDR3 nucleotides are TGCGCCAGCAGCTTTGACGGGAGGGCCACCGGGGAGCTGTTTTTT.

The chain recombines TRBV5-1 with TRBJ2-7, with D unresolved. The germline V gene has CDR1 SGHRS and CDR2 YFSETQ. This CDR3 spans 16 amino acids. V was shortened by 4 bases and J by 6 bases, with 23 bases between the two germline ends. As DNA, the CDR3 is TGCGCCAGCAGCCCGACGACGTCCTCTCTTGCAGCCGAGCAGTACTTC. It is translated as CASSPTTSSLAAEQYF.

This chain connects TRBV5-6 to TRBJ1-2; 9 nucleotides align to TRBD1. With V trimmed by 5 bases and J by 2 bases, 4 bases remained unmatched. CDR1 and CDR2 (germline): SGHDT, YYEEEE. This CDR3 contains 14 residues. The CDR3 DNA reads TGTGCCAGCAGTTCGGACAGGGGCAACTATGGCTACACCTTC. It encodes CASSSDRGNYGYTF.

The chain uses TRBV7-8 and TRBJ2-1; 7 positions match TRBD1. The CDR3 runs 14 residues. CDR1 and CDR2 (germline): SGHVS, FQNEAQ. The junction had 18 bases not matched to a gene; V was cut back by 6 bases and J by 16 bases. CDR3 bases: TGTGCCAGCAGTTTAACCGGGACAGCCCTTTCTCTCTTCTTC. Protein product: CASSLTGTALSLFF.

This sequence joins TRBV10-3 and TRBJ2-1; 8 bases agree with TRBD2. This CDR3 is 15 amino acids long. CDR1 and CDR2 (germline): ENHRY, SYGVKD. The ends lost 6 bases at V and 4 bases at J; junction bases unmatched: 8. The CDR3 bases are TGTGCCATCAGGGGTAGCGGGGCTCGATACAATGAGCAGTTCTTC. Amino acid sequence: CAIRGSGARYNEQFF.

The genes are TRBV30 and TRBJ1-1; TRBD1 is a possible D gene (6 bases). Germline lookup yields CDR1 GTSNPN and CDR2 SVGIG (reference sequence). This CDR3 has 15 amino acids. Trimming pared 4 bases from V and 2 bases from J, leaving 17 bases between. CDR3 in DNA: TGTGCCTGGACACCCGGGACAAACTTAAACACTGAAGCTTTCTTT. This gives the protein CAWTPGTNLNTEAFF.

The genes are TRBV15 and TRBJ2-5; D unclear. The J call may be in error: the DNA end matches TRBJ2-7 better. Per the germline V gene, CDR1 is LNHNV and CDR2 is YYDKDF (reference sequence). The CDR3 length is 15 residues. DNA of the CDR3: TGTGCCACCAGCAGCTCGCATGTTTTGTCCGGCGAGCAGTACTTC. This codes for CATSSSHVLSGEQYF.

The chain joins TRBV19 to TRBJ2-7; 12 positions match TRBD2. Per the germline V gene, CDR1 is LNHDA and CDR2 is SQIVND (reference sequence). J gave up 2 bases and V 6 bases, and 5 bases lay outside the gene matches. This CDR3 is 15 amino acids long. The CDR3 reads CASRRLAGETYEQYF. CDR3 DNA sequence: TGTGCCAGTAGAAGACTAGCGGGAGAGACCTACGAGCAGTACTTC.

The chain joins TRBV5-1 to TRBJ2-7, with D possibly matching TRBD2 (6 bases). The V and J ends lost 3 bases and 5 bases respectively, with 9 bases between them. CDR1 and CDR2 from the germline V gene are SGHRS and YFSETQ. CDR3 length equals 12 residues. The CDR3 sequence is CASSSSVHEQYF. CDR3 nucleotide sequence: TGCGCCAGCAGCTCTAGCGTCCACGAGCAGTACTTC.

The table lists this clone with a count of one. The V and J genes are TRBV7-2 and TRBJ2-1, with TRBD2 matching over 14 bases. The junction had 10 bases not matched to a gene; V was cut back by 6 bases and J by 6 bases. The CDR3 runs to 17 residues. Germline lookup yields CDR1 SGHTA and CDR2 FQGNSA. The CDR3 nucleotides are TGTGCCAGCAGGACAACCGAAGGACTAGCGGGAGGCAATGAGCAGTTCTTC. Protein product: CASRTTEGLAGGNEQFF.

CDR3 protein: CASSLSAQVETQYF. The CDR3 DNA reads TGTGCCAGCAGTTTATCGGCGCAGGTCGAGACCCAGTACTTC. The V and J genes are TRBV27 and TRBJ2-5, with no clear D. The length of the CDR3 is 14 residues. Per germline, CDR1 MNHEY and CDR2 SMNVEV (reference sequence). V lost 0 bases to trimming and J lost 5 bases, with 10 bases between them.

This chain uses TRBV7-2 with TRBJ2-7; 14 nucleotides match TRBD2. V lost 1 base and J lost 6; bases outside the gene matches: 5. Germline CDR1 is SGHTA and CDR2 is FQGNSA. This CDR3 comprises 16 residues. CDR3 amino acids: CASSLGTGLAGVEQYF. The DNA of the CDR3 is TGTGCCAGCAGCTTAGGTACGGGACTAGCGGGAGTCGAGCAGTACTTC.

The CDR3 nucleotides read TGTGCCAGCAGTTTGGGGGAGTTGATCGGCTTAAACTATGGCTACACCTTC. Its protein is CASSLGELIGLNYGYTF. The chain employs TRBV28 and TRBJ1-2; D may be TRBD1 (5 bases). The germline V and J ends were trimmed by 3 bases and 2 bases, with 19 bases remaining between them. Germline V gene sequence: CDR1 MDHEN, CDR2 SYDVKM. The CDR3 extends over 17 amino acids.

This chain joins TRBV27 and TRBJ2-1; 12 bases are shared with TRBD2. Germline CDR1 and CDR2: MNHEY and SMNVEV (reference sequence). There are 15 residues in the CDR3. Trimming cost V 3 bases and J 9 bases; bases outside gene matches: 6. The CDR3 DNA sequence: TGTGCCAGCAGTTTGTATAGACTAGCGGGAGTTGAGCAGTTCTTC. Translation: CASSLYRLAGVEQFF.

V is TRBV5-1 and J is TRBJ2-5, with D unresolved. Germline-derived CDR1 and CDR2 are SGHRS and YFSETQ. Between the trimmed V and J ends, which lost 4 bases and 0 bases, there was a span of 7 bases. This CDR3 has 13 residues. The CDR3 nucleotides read TGCGCCAGCAGCCAAGCGTACCAAGAGACCCAGTACTTC. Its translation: CASSQAYQETQYF.